This is a list of T cell receptor beta chains from one sample in a study of T cell changes during pregnancy in multiple sclerosis. This table comes from immunoSEQ multiplex PCR, and its TCRdb copy is limited to in-frame clones, with some not included. The sample carries some 100,000 clones, just over 90% recorded once. This material consisted of peripheral blood, taken in the second trimester of pregnancy. These receptors all stem from a female donor with multiple sclerosis, enrolled in a pregnancy study. Each CDR3 is given with its conserved first and last residue. The order of the fields is clone size, D gene, J gene, V gene, CDR3 protein, CDR3 DNA. D genes are given only for firm matches. Where a row states a size, it is once, few, many or the class of an expanded clone; other rows omit it.

.	TRBD1	TRBJ1-1	TRBV9	CASSGGTGGRTEAFF	TGTGCCAGCAGCGGCGGGACAGGGGGGAGGACTGAAGCTTTCTTT
.	.	TRBJ1-4	TRBV4-1	CASSQEAGGGTNEKLFF	TGCGCCAGCAGCCAAGAAGCCGGGGGGGGAACTAATGAAAAACTGTTTTTT
.	TRBD1	TRBJ1-1	TRBV9	CASSPNGQGRGAEAFF	TGTGCCAGCAGTCCCAACGGACAGGGAAGGGGGGCTGAAGCTTTCTTT
once	.	TRBJ2-1	TRBV6-5	CASSYSGLLNEQFF	TGTGCCAGCAGTTATTCGGGACTTCTGAATGAGCAGTTCTTC
.	.	TRBJ1-4	TRBV10-2	CASSVGSYEKLFF	TGCGCCAGCAGTGTCGGGAGCTATGAAAAACTGTTTTTT
few	.	TRBJ1-5	TRBV2	CASTGIGYSNQPQHF	TGTGCCAGCACAGGGATCGGTTATAGCAATCAGCCCCAGCATTTT
.	TRBD1	TRBJ1-4	TRBV7-9	CASSGTGDEKLFF	TGTGCCAGCAGTGGGACAGGGGATGAAAAACTGTTTTTT
.	TRBD2	TRBJ2-5	TRBV30	CAWSGGALETQYF	TGTGCCTGGAGCGGGGGGGCATTAGAGACCCAGTACTTC
.	.	TRBJ2-1	TRBV20-1	CSGRWNEQFF	TGCAGTGGCAGGTGGAATGAGCAGTTCTTC
.	TRBD1	TRBJ1-3	TRBV9	CASSGTGGFSGNTIYF	TGTGCCAGCAGTGGGACAGGCGGATTCTCTGGAAACACCATATATTTT
.	TRBD2	TRBJ2-7	TRBV27	CASRQNGLAGLSYEQYF	TGTGCCAGCAGACAAAACGGACTAGCGGGTCTCTCCTACGAGCAGTACTTC
.	TRBD1	TRBJ1-1	TRBV9	CASSGPGGVTEAFF	TGTGCCAGCAGCGGCCCAGGGGGTGTCACTGAAGCTTTCTTT
.	.	TRBJ1-4	TRBV19	CASRIGRGATNEKLFF	TGTGCCAGTAGGATCGGACGGGGAGCAACTAATGAAAAACTGTTTTTT
.	TRBD1	TRBJ1-6	TRBV7-9	CASSPLQGDNSPLHF	TGTGCCAGCAGCCCACTACAGGGGGATAATTCACCCCTCCACTTT
.	TRBD1	TRBJ2-5	TRBV7-9	CASSTSGTGIQETQYF	TGTGCCAGCAGCACATCCGGGACAGGAATACAAGAGACCCAGTACTTC
.	.	TRBJ2-7	TRBV30	CAWKFSDSAYEQYF	TGTGCCTGGAAATTCTCAGACAGTGCCTACGAGCAGTACTTC
.	.	TRBJ2-7	TRBV29-1	CSGGRGDYEQYF	TGCAGCGGGGGCAGGGGGGACTACGAGCAGTACTTC
.	TRBD2	TRBJ2-2	TRBV11-3	CASSLAPPSGTCTGELFF	TGTGCCAGCAGCTTAGCCCCCCCTAGCGGTACGTGTACCGGGGAGCTGTTTTTT
.	.	TRBJ1-4	TRBV19	CASSIQTTNEKLFF	TGTGCCAGTAGTATTCAGACAACTAATGAAAAACTGTTTTTT
.	TRBD2	TRBJ2-5	TRBV5-1	CASTIGTIQETQYF	TGCGCCAGCACCATCGGGACTATACAAGAGACCCAGTACTTC
.	.	TRBJ1-1	TRBV5-6	CASSLLGRLEAFF	TGTGCCAGCAGCTTGCTAGGCAGATTAGAAGCTTTCTTT
.	.	TRBJ1-2	TRBV7-9	CASSLDLRDYGYTF	TGTGCCAGCAGCTTAGATTTGAGGGACTATGGCTACACCTTC
.	TRBD2	TRBJ2-1	TRBV19	CASSLTSGGPFF	TGTGCCAGTAGCCTTACTAGCGGGGGTCCGTTCTTC
.	.	TRBJ1-1	TRBV5-1	CASSLGGPPNTEAFF	TGCGCCAGCAGCTTAGGGGGACCTCCGAACACTGAAGCTTTCTTT
.	TRBD1	TRBJ2-1	TRBV5-1	CASSSLSGTGGNEQFF	TGCGCCAGCAGCTCTTTGTCCGGGACAGGGGGCAATGAGCAGTTCTTC
.	.	TRBJ1-5	TRBV30	CAWGRTASNQPQHF	TGTGCCTGGGGAAGGACAGCGAGCAATCAGCCCCAGCATTTT
.	TRBD1	TRBJ1-1	TRBV2	CASSGRLVGGYGAFF	TGTGCCAGCAGTGGCCGGCTTGTAGGGGGCTATGGAGCTTTCTTT
.	TRBD2	TRBJ2-3	TRBV28	CASSIVIAGRTDTQYF	TGTGCCAGCAGTATCGTAATAGCGGGACGCACAGATACGCAGTATTTT
.	.	TRBJ1-1	TRBV19	CASSIPRGGVGLADTEAFF	TGTGCCAGTAGTATTCCCCGAGGGGGAGTGGGCCTTGCGGACACTGAAGCTTTCTTT
.	.	TRBJ1-2	TRBV7-9	CASSSAETANYGYTF	TGTGCCAGCAGCTCCGCCGAGACAGCCAACTATGGCTACACCTTC
.	.	TRBJ2-7	TRBV20-1	CSAIDIYEQYF	TGCAGTGCAATCGACATCTACGAGCAGTACTTC
.	TRBD1	TRBJ1-6	TRBV5-1	CASSLGTGDNSPLHF	TGCGCCAGCAGCTTGGGGACAGGCGATAATTCACCCCTCCACTTT
.	TRBD1	TRBJ2-7	TRBV7-9	CASSSPGTGSYEQYF	TGTGCCAGCAGCTCCCCCGGGACAGGGTCCTACGAGCAGTACTTC
.	TRBD2	TRBJ2-7	TRBV5-1	CASSLEGTSGSEQYF	TGCGCCAGCAGCTTGGAGGGGACTAGCGGGAGCGAGCAGTACTTC
once	TRBD1	TRBJ1-5	TRBV2	CASNPDRARHSNQPQHF	TGTGCCAGCAATCCGGACAGGGCCCGCCATAGCAATCAGCCCCAGCATTTT
.	TRBD2	TRBJ2-1	TRBV2	CASSPRPFSGSSYNEQFF	TGTGCCAGCAGTCCTCGCCCTTTTAGCGGGAGCTCCTACAATGAGCAGTTCTTC
.	.	TRBJ2-3	TRBV28	CASSPSSNTQYF	TGTGCCAGCAGCCCCTCTAGCAATACGCAGTATTTT
.	.	TRBJ2-1	TRBV5-1	CASSLSPGVNYEQFF	TGCGCCAGCAGCTTGAGTCCGGGAGTTAACTATGAGCAGTTCTTC
.	.	TRBJ1-2	TRBV19	CASSMLGSNYGYTF	TGTGCCAGTAGTATGTTGGGCTCTAACTATGGCTACACCTTC
.	TRBD1	TRBJ2-1	TRBV9	CASSADRGRGNEQFF	TGTGCCAGCAGCGCGGACAGGGGGCGAGGCAATGAGCAGTTCTTC
few	.	TRBJ2-2	TRBV6-5	CASSYWQDRTGELFF	TGTGCCAGCAGTTACTGGCAGGATCGTACCGGGGAGCTGTTTTTT
.	.	TRBJ2-5	TRBV29-1	CSVAGAETQYF	TGCAGCGTTGCAGGGGCAGAGACCCAGTACTTC
.	.	TRBJ1-4	TRBV5-1	CASSLESANEKLFF	TGCGCCAGCAGCTTGGAGTCGGCTAATGAAAAACTGTTTTTT
.	TRBD2	TRBJ2-1	TRBV5-1	CASSLQREAYNEQFF	TGCGCCAGCAGCTTGCAGCGGGAGGCATACAATGAGCAGTTCTTC
.	TRBD1	TRBJ2-2	TRBV9	CASSAQTGSRTGELFF	TGTGCCAGCAGCGCCCAGACAGGGTCGCGCACCGGGGAGCTGTTTTTT
.	TRBD2	TRBJ2-7	TRBV9	CASSVGLADEQYF	TGTGCCAGCAGCGTGGGCCTAGCGGACGAGCAGTACTTC
.	TRBD2	TRBJ2-3	TRBV5-1	CASSWAGTNTDTQYF	TGCGCCAGCAGCTGGGCCGGGACTAACACAGATACGCAGTATTTT
once	TRBD2	TRBJ2-7	TRBV27	CASCGTINYEQYF	TGTGCCAGCTGTGGGACTATTAACTACGAGCAGTACTTC